Listed here are 18 T cell receptor beta chains from one sample, sequenced in a study of shared clonotypes between healthy human individuals. Profiled with immunoSEQ multiplex PCR; TCRdb holds only in-frame clones, not every one. Of 1.5 million to 2.5 million clones in the sample, about 94% were seen once. Cells designated naive CD8 were CD45RO-negative and were positively selected for CCR7, with terminally differentiated effector memory CD45RA+ cells excluded. Source material: naive CD8+ T cells sorted from blood. The receptors were sampled from a man aged 18-30 years in good health.

The DNA for the CDR3 is TGTGCCAGCAGCCTTGGGACGACGCTTGATACGCAGTATTTT. Translating it yields CASSLGTTLDTQYF. The V call is TRBV9, the J call TRBJ2-3; either TRBD1 or TRBD2 may fit D (5 bases each). Trimming pared 4 bases from V and 6 bases from J, leaving 15 bases between. Germline values: CDR1 SGDLS, CDR2 YYNGEE. CDR3 length: 14 amino acids. The full variable domain, with the rest looked up from reference TRBV9 and TRBJ2-3, is DSGVTQTPKHLITATGQRVTLRCSPRSGDLSVYWYQQSLDQGLQFLIQYYNGEERAKGNILERFSAQQFPDLHSELNLSSLELGDSALYFCASSLGTTLDTQYFGPGTRLTVL.

This rearrangement joins TRBV12-5 to TRBJ2-1, with 7 bases aligning to TRBD1. The germline V gene has CDR1 LGHNT and CDR2 FRNRAP. The CDR3 has 13 residues. The V and J ends lost 0 bases and 7 bases, in that order; junction bases with no gene match: 0. The CDR3 here is CASGLVQGNEQFF. CDR3 bases: TGTGCTAGTGGTTTGGTACAGGGGAATGAGCAGTTCTTC.

This chain connects TRBV27 to TRBJ2-7, with unresolved D. CDR1 MNHEY and CDR2 SMNVEV come from the germline V gene (reference sequence). The CDR3 spans 14 residues. The ends were cut back, 0 bases at V and 0 bases at J, with 6 bases in the middle. CDR3 DNA sequence: TGTGCCAGCAGTTTATCGGACCCCTCCTACGAGCAGTACTTC. Its protein product is CASSLSDPSYEQYF.

On this clone: Other DNA sequences within the sample encode an identical CDR3. This chain links TRBV5-1 with TRBJ1-1; 7 bases are shared with TRBD1. This CDR3 spans 12 amino acids. Looked up from germline, CDR1 is SGHRS and CDR2 is YFSETQ. V was clipped by 5 bases and J by 2 bases; unmatched bases: 0. In nucleotides, the CDR3 is TGCGCCAGCAGAGGGGGCAACACTGAAGCTTTCTTT. Its translation: CASRGGNTEAFF.

The chain carries TRBV6-4 and TRBJ2-3; TRBD2 matches 11 bases. Unmatched junction bases numbered 16, after V lost 7 bases and J lost 4 bases. Germline loops: CDR1 MRHNA, CDR2 SNTAGT. This CDR3 is built from 18 residues. CDR3 coding DNA: TGTGCCAGCACCAAAATAGCGGGAGGGCCTTGGGACGCAGATACGCAGTATTTT. It codes for CASTKIAGGPWDADTQYF.

V usage is TRBV11-2 and J usage is TRBJ1-6, with unresolved D. CDR1 and CDR2 from the germline V gene are SGHAT and FQNNGV. This CDR3 comprises 15 residues. V was shortened by 3 bases and J by 9 bases, with 15 bases between the two germline ends. The CDR3 protein is CASSLSDPLASPLHF. DNA for the CDR3: TGTGCCAGCAGCTTGAGCGATCCTCTCGCTTCACCCCTCCACTTT. The full variable domain, completed using reference TRBV11-2 and TRBJ1-6, is EAGVAQSPRYKIIEKRQSVAFWCNPISGHATLYWYQQILGQGPKLLIQFQNNGVVDDSQLPKDRFSAERLKGVDSTLKIQPAKLEDSAVYLCASSLSDPLASPLHFGNGTRLTVT.

The rearrangement links TRBV6-4 to TRBJ2-1; 9 positions match TRBD2. Germline CDR1 and CDR2: MRHNA and SNTAGT. CDR3 length equals 16 residues. With V trimmed by 6 bases and J by 7 bases, 13 bases remained unmatched. The CDR3 reads CASSLTAGGDVNEQFF. CDR3 nucleotides: TGTGCCAGCAGCCTAACGGCGGGAGGGGACGTGAATGAGCAGTTCTTC.

The chain employs TRBV27 and TRBJ1-4; TRBD1 is a possible D gene (6 bases). Trimming cost V 4 bases and J 2 bases, with 11 bases left between them. This CDR3 comprises 15 residues. Germline CDR1 reads MNHEY; CDR2 reads SMNVEV (reference sequence). CDR3 DNA: TGTGCCAGCAGTTACAACAGGGCTACTAATGAAAAACTGTTTTTT. Translating gives CASSYNRATNEKLFF.

The genes are TRBV9 and TRBJ2-5; TRBD1 matches at 8 bases. The germline gives CDR1 SGDLS, CDR2 YYNGEE. This CDR3 region has 15 residues. V lost 4 bases to trimming and J lost 1 base; unmatched junction nucleotides: 6. This CDR3 is CASSPWTGTQETQYF. The CDR3 region has the DNA TGTGCCAGCAGCCCTTGGACAGGGACCCAAGAGACCCAGTACTTC.

As to this clone: The sample holds other DNA sequences that translate to the same CDR3. The chain joins TRBV7-9 to TRBJ2-3, with 8 positions matching TRBD1. V lost 5 bases, J lost 6 bases, and 4 bases stayed unmatched. The length of the CDR3 is 13 residues. Germline CDR1 SEHNR, CDR2 FQNEAQ (reference sequence). The CDR3 region has the DNA TGTGCCAGCAGCGAAACAGGGGGGGATACGCAGTATTTT. Protein sequence: CASSETGGDTQYF. The full variable domain, in which reference TRBV7-9 and TRBJ2-3 provide the parts outside the CDR3, is DTGVSQNPRHKITKRGQNVTFRCDPISEHNRLYWYRQTLGQGPEFLTYFQNEAQLEKSRLLSDRFSAERPKGSFSTLEIQRTEQGDSAMYLCASSETGGDTQYFGPGTRLTVL.

This chain uses TRBV15 with TRBJ2-7; D is perhaps TRBD1 (6 bases). The CDR3 covers 15 residues. Germline V lookup: CDR1 LNHNV, CDR2 YYDKDF (reference sequence). Deletions cut 4 bases from V and 1 base from J, with 14 bases between. The CDR3: CATSTGVQGSYEQYF. The CDR3 bases are TGTGCCACCAGCACCGGAGTACAGGGATCCTACGAGCAGTACTTC.

This clone was seen once. The chain uses TRBV11-2 and TRBJ1-2; weak D call: TRBD1 (5 bases). This CDR3 is 14 amino acids long. V was clipped by 0 bases and J by 3 bases, with 8 bases between them. Germline loops: CDR1 SGHAT, CDR2 FQNNGV. CDR3 DNA sequence: TGTGCCAGCAGCTTAGAAACGGGGCACTATGGCTACACCTTC. Translated, it gives CASSLETGHYGYTF.

This chain links TRBV5-1 with TRBJ1-1; D unresolved. Germline CDR1 reads SGHRS; CDR2 reads YFSETQ. The CDR3 length is 13 residues. Trimming cost V 1 base and J 6 bases, with 10 bases left between them. CDR3 region: CASSLSSVAEAFF. CDR3 nucleotides: TGCGCCAGCAGCTTGAGTTCGGTGGCTGAAGCTTTCTTT. The entire variable domain, with the rest obtained from reference TRBV5-1 and TRBJ1-1, is as follows: KAGVTQTPRYLIKTRGQQVTLSCSPISGHRSVSWYQQTPGQGLQFLFEYFSETQRNKGNFPGRFSGRQFSNSRSEMNVSTLELGDSALYLCASSLSSVAEAFFGQGTRLTVV.

The chain couples TRBV19 to TRBJ2-7; unclear D gene. In germline, CDR1 is LNHDA, CDR2 SQIVND (reference sequence). V lost 0 bases and J lost 0, with 3 bases in between. CDR3 length equals 13 residues. The CDR3, as DNA: TGTGCCAGTAGTATAGACAGCTCCTACGAGCAGTACTTC. Its protein product is CASSIDSSYEQYF.

CDR3 DNA sequence: TGTGCCAGCAGGGACCTAGCGGACCCCTACAATGAGCAGTTCTTC. Protein sequence: CASRDLADPYNEQFF. The rearrangement links TRBV4-2 to TRBJ2-1, with TRBD2 matching over 7 bases. With 6 bases clipped from V and 2 bases from J, the junction kept 7 bases outside the gene matches. CDR1 is LGHNA, CDR2 YNFKEQ, per germline. CDR3 length: 15 residues.

The chain joins TRBV27 to TRBJ1-4, with D maybe TRBD1 (6 bases). Trimming shortened V by 4 bases and J by 8 bases, and 17 bases separated the two germline ends. There are 15 residues in the CDR3. Germline V CDR1 and CDR2: MNHEY, SMNVEV (reference sequence). This chain's CDR3 is CASSYLGGPGEKLFF. For the CDR3, the DNA is TGTGCCAGCAGTTATTTAGGGGGACCGGGAGAAAAACTGTTTTTT.

The CDR3 DNA follows: TGCGCCAGCAGCCAACAGCCTAGCGGGGACCTCTACGAGCAGTACTTC. It specifies CASSQQPSGDLYEQYF. The chain carries TRBV4-3 and TRBJ2-7, with 9 nucleotides matching TRBD2. The CDR3 is 16 residues long. The ends lost 2 bases at V and 3 bases at J; junction bases unmatched: 8. Germline V gives CDR1 LGHNA, CDR2 YSLEER.

This clone has a handful of counts. This chain connects TRBV28 to TRBJ1-6; no clear D gene. Germline CDR1 reads MDHEN; CDR2 reads SYDVKM. The CDR3 has 13 amino acids. Trimming removed 3 bases from V and 7 bases from J, with 7 bases in between. CDR3 amino acids: CASSLLTNSPLHF. The CDR3 DNA reads as TGTGCCAGCAGTTTGCTGACGAATTCACCCCTCCACTTT.